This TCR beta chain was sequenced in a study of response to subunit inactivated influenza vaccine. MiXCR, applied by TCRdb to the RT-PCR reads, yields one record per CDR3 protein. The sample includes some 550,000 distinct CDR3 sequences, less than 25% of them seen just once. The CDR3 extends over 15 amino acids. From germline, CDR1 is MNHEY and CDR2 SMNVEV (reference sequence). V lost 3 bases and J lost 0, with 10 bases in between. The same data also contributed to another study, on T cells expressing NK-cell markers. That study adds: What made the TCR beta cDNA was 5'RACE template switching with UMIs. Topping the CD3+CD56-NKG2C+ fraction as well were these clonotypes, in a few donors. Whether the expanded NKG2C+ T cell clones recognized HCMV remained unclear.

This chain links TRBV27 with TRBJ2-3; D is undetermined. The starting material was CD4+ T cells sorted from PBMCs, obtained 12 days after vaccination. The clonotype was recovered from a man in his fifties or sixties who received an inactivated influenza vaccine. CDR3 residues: CASSFSGLSTDTQYF. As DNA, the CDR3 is TGTGCCAGCAGTTTCTCTGGCCTAAGCACAGATACGCAGTATTTT.